This TCR beta chain was profiled in a study of CD8 T cells in Susac syndrome. Notes on the study in general: Clonal CD8+ expansion in Susac was highest in TEMRA cells and active patients.

After extraction with the RNeasy kit, about 0.5 to 1 ug of the RNA was reverse transcribed using random hexamers. The method of amplification for TCR beta CDR3 was immunoSEQ multiplex PCR, covering 54 Vbeta and 13 Jbeta. MiXCR, run by TCRdb on the immunoSEQ multiplex PCR reads, gives a single entry per CDR3 protein. Of 85,000 to 130,000 distinct CDR3 sequences in the sample, approximately 93% were seen once. Germline values: CDR1 SGDLS, CDR2 YYNGEE. The CDR3 consists of 14 residues. Trimming took 2 bases from V and 6 from J; bases not matched to a gene: 7. Comment on this clonotype: As yet, its antigen is unknown.

In contrast to the negatively isolated CD8+ and CD4+ T cells, TEMRA cells were FACS-enriched. The specimen was CD8+ T cells from PBMCs. The TCR comes from a human donor with Susac syndrome. This chain joins TRBV9 and TRBJ1-2; 7 bases map to TRBD1. The CDR3 sequence is CASSVVDRVDGYTF. CDR3 DNA: TGTGCCAGCAGCGTGGTCGACAGGGTGGATGGCTACACCTTC. The variable domain in full, completed from reference TRBV9 and TRBJ1-2, reads DSGVTQTPKHLITATGQRVTLRCSPRSGDLSVYWYQQSLDQGLQFLIQYYNGEERAKGNILERFSAQQFPDLHSELNLSSLELGDSALYFCASSVVDRVDGYTFGSGTRLTVV.